A selection of T cell receptor beta chains follows, all from one sample in a study of identical twins. TCRdb processed the 5' RACE reads anew with MiXCR; each CDR3 protein has one entry. The table lists approximately 490,000 distinct CDR3 sequences, approximately 20% of them singletons. This sample also belongs to another study, concerning yellow fever vaccine responses in identical twins.

Sequenced sample: CD4+ T cells sorted from blood. The origin of the receptors is a woman between 18 and 29 years old in good health. The CDR3 runs from the conserved cysteine through the conserved F or W. The D gene is left open where the match is weak. Rows give clone size only sometimes, using once, few, many, or a class for an expanded clone.

clone_size,v_call,d_call,j_call,cdr3_nt,cdr3_aa
-,TRBV7-9,-,TRBJ1-4,TGTGCCAGCAGCAGCAACCGGGACCCCCATGAAAAACTGTTTTTT,CASSSNRDPHEKLFF
-,TRBV20-1,-,TRBJ1-3,TGCAGTGCTAGAGCCTGGGACGCATACTCTGGAAACACCATATATTTT,CSARAWDAYSGNTIYF
-,TRBV7-9,-,TRBJ2-3,TGTGCCAGCAGCTTAGATTTGATTTTATACACAGATACGCAGTATTTT,CASSLDLILYTDTQYF
-,TRBV4-2,-,TRBJ2-3,TGTGCCAGCAGCCAGAGTGGCGCCAGCACAGATACGCAGTATTTT,CASSQSGASTDTQYF
-,TRBV2,-,TRBJ2-3,TGTGCCGTACAAAGACTGGCCACTAGCACAGATACGCAGTATTTT,CAVQRLATSTDTQYF
few,TRBV5-1,-,TRBJ1-2,TGCGCCAGCAGCTTGAAGGGTGACTATGGCTACACCTTC,CASSLKGDYGYTF
few,TRBV11-3,-,TRBJ2-1,TGTGCCAGCAGCTTAGATCGGTATGAGCAGTTCTTC,CASSLDRYEQFF
-,TRBV12-3/TRBV12-4,TRBD1,TRBJ2-1,TGTGCCAGCAGTAAACAGGGGGCCGGCAATGAGCAGTTCTTC,CASSKQGAGNEQFF
-,TRBV6-1,TRBD1,TRBJ1-4,TGTGCCAGCAGGAGACAGGGACTAACCTCTAATGAAAAACTGTTTTTT,CASRRQGLTSNEKLFF
-,TRBV5-6,TRBD2,TRBJ2-5,TGTGCCAGCAGCCCGGATATACTAGCGGGGACCCAAGAGACCCAGTACTTC,CASSPDILAGTQETQYF
-,TRBV12-5,-,TRBJ1-3,TGTGCTAGTGGTTTGATAGCTGGAAACACCATATATTTT,CASGLIAGNTIYF
few,TRBV20-1,-,TRBJ2-2,TGCAGTGCTAGAGATAGCGGAGAGAACACCGGGGAGCTGTTTTTT,CSARDSGENTGELFF
-,TRBV7-9,-,TRBJ2-6,TGTGCCAGCAGCTTATCCGGACAGCCCTCTGGGGCCAACGTCCTGACTTTC,CASSLSGQPSGANVLTF
-,TRBV11-2,-,TRBJ2-2,TGTGCCAGCAGCTCCCTAAGGGGCAGAAATTACACCGGGGAGCTGTTTTTT,CASSSLRGRNYTGELFF
-,TRBV20-1,TRBD2,TRBJ2-3,TGCAGTGCTAGAGATAAACTAGCGGCCACAGATACGCAGTATTTT,CSARDKLAATDTQYF
-,TRBV20-1,-,TRBJ1-5,TGCAGTGCTAGATCCGACATGTGGAATCAGCCCCAGCATTTT,CSARSDMWNQPQHF
many,TRBV27,-,TRBJ2-2,TGTGCCAGCAGGAGGGACACCTACACCGGGGAGCTGTTTTTT,CASRRDTYTGELFF
once,TRBV2,TRBD2,TRBJ2-7,TGTGCCAGCAGTGAGTCAGCGGGGATCCCCTACGAGCAGTACTTC,CASSESAGIPYEQYF
few,TRBV12-3/TRBV12-4,-,TRBJ2-2,TGTGCCAGCAGTCTAGTATTCACCGGGGAGCTGTTTTTT,CASSLVFTGELFF
few,TRBV5-1,TRBD2,TRBJ2-7,TGCGCCAGCAGCTTGTTCGGGAGGGCCCACGAGCAGTACTTC,CASSLFGRAHEQYF